This entry is about one T cell receptor (beta chain). Its matching antigen is unknown. The donors were healthy bone marrow donors. Trimming took 2 bases from V and 6 from J; bases not matched to a gene: 11. The CDR3 is 15 residues long. The germline V gene encodes CDR1 SGHKS and CDR2 YYEKEE (reference sequence). The PCR made use of 60 Vbeta and 13 Jbeta primers. Profiling relied on immunoSEQ multiplex PCR, and the TCRdb table lists in-frame clones only, not all of them. The sample has 150,000 to 200,000 clones; the top ten hold almost 6.5%. This entry is derived from a study of cytomegalovirus exposure and HLA in healthy donors. Study-wide findings and caveats: As a later analysis revealed, the rate of TCR association differed by HLA locus, with DRB1 most and HLA-C fewest. The study flagged about 150 TCR beta chains as cytomegalovirus-associated.

The genes are TRBV5-5 and TRBJ2-7, with 7 bases that match TRBD1. This TCR was recovered from a man aged 25-45 years in good health and CMV-seronegative. The material sequenced was PBMCs. CDR3 sequence: CASSFLTTGVGEQYF. CDR3 in DNA: TGTGCCAGCAGCTTCCTCACAACAGGGGTTGGCGAGCAGTACTTC.